This T cell receptor beta chain appears in the sequencing data of a study of T-cell memory formation after mild COVID-19. The wider study: Largely, the TCR clusters proved donor specific.

This clonotype appeared a few times. The TCR alpha and TCR beta cDNA libraries, bearing sample barcodes and UMIs, were generated by 5'RACE using constant-segment primers. TCRdb independently ran MiXCR on the 5' RACE reads; one entry per CDR3 protein. Here the sample spans hundreds of thousands of distinct CDR3 sequences, 25% to 30% being singletons. This clonotype was sampled from an adult woman who had mild COVID-19 (a few samples of this study predate the infection). Cell type and time point are not known. Sequenced sample: PBMCs or a T cell subset sorted from them (not recorded which).

DNA for the CDR3: TGTGCCAGCAGCTTGATAGGGGAGGGTAACAATGAGCAGTTCTTC. It translates to CASSLIGEGNNEQFF. J is TRBJ2-1 and V is TRBV7-2; the match to TRBD2 covers 7 bases. The CDR3 contains 15 residues. Trimming at V came to 3 bases and at J to 5 bases, leaving 7 bases not matched to a gene. CDR1 and CDR2 from the germline V gene are SGHTA and FQGNSA. Complete variable domain (other parts from reference TRBV7-2 and TRBJ2-1): GAGVSQSPSNKVTEKGKDVELRCDPISGHTALYWYRQSLGQGLEFLIYFQGNSAPDKSGLPSDRFSAERTGGSVSTLTIQRTQQEDSAVYLCASSLIGEGNNEQFFGPGTRLTVL.